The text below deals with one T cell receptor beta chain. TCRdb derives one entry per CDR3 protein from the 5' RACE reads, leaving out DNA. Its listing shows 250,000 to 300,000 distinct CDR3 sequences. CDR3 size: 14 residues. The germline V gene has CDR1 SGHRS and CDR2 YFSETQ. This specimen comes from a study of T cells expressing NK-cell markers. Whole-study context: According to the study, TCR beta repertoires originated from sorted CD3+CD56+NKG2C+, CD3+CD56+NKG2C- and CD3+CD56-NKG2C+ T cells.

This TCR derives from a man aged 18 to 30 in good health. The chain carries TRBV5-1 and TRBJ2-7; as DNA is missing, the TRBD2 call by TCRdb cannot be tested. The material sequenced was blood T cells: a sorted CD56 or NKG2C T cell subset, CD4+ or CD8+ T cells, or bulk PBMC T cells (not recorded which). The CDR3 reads CASRQLAGSYEQYF. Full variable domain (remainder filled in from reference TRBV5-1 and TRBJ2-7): KAGVTQTPRYLIKTRGQQVTLSCSPISGHRSVSWYQQTPGQGLQFLFEYFSETQRNKGNFPGRFSGRQFSNSRSEMNVSTLELGDSALYLCASRQLAGSYEQYFGPGTRLTVT.